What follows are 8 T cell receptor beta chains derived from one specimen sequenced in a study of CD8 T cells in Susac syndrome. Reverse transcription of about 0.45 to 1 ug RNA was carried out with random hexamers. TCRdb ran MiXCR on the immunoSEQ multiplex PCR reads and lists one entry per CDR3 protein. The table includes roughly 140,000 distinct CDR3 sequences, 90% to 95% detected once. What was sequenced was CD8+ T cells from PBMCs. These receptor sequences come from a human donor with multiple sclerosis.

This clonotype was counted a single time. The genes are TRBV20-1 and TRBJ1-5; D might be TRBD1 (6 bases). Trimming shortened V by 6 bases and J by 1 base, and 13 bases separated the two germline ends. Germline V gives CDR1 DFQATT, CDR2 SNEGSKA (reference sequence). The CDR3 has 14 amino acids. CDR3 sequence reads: CSALPGESNQPQHF. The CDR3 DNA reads TGCAGTGCCCTCCCAGGGGAAAGCAATCAGCCCCAGCATTTT.

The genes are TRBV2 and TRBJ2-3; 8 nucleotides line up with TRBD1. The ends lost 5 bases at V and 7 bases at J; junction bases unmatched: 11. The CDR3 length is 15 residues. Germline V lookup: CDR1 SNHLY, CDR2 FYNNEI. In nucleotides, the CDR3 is TGTGCCAGCAGTCTGGCAGGGGGCGTCCGGAATACGCAGTATTTT. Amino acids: CASSLAGGVRNTQYF.

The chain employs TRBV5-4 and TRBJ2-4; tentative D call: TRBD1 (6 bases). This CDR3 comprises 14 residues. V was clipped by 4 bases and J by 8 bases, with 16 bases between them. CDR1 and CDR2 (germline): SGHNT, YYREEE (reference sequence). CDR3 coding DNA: TGTGCCAGCAGCCAACCCGGGACACCGGACATTCAGTACTTC. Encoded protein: CASSQPGTPDIQYF.

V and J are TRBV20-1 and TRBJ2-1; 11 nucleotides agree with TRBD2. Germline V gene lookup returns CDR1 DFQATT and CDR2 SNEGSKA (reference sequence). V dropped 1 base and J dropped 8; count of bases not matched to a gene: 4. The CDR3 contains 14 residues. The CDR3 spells CSARVSGGAYEQFF. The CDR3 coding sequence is TGCAGTGCTAGAGTTAGCGGGGGGGCCTATGAGCAGTTCTTC.

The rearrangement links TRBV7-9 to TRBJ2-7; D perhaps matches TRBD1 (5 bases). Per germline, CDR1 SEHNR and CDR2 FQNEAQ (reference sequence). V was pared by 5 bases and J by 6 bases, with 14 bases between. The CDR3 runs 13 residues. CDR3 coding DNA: TGTGCCAGCAGCGCCGGACCAGGGCCCGAGCAGTACTTC. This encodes CASSAGPGPEQYF.

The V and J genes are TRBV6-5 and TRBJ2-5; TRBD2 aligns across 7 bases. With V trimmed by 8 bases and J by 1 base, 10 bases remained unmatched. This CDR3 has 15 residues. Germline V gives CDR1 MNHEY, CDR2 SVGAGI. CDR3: CASRQSGGIQETQYF. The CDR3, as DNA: TGTGCCAGCCGTCAATCCGGGGGGATCCAAGAGACCCAGTACTTC.

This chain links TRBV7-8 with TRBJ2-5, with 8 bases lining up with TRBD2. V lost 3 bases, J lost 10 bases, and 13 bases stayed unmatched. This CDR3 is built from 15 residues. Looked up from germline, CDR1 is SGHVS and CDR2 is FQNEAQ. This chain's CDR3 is CASSFGGGTWEDQYF. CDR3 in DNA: TGTGCCAGCAGCTTTGGCGGGGGGACGTGGGAAGACCAGTACTTC.

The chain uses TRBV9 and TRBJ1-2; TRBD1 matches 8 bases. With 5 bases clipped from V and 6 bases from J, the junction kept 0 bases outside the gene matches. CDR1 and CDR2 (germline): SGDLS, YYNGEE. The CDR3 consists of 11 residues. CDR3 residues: CASRDRDGYTF. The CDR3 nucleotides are TGTGCCAGCAGGGACAGGGATGGCTACACCTTC.